The text below deals with one T cell receptor beta chain. In its sample, this clone was seen once. Its antigen is not yet known. Base quality data are lacking; no much larger clone is found one base away. CD4+ T cells from unexposed donors were collected before the COVID-19 pandemic (2011-2018). After less than 13 days of culture, CD4+ T cells were isolated with the EasySep CD4+ T cell isolation kit. As cell numbers permitted, CD4+ T cells from unexposed donors were tested for reactivity to SARS-CoV-2 S and N and to four common cold coronavirus spike pools. PBMCs were cultured at some 2 million per well in IMDM supplemented with around 5% human AB serum and roughly 10 IU/ml IL-2. Half of the culture medium was replaced with fresh IL-2-containing medium on days 3 and 7. Each peptide culture condition was generally run in triplicate replicate wells. The leukapheresis product used for the unexposed donors was purchased from a commercial source. Ficoll-Paque PLUS gradient centrifugation was used to isolate PBMCs from either whole blood or leukapheresis product. The PBMCs went either fresh into the expansion assay or into cryopreservation at -140 degrees C. The QIAamp Micro DNA Kit was used to extract genomic DNA from the CD4+ T cells.

The data originate from a study of CD4 T cells in relation to SARS-CoV-2 and coronaviruses (dated by TCRdb to about 2021). Context from the whole study: In the ViraFEST assay, PBMCs were cultured with antigen for under twelve days, after which TCR beta CDR3s were sequenced to identify antigen-specific clonal expansions. The negative reference condition was either a culture with an HIV-1 Nef peptide pool or a culture with no peptide. Using patient-derived lymphoblastoid cell lines, the shared crossreactive spike epitopes were mapped to their HLA restriction. At the level of individual TCR clonotypes, the study evaluated whether memory CD4+ T cells crossreact between the spike proteins of SARS-CoV-2 and those of common cold coronaviruses. The Adaptive Biotechnologies TCR-sequencing kit was used to sequence samples from three pre-COVID donors and the naive versus memory experiments, whereas other data were Illumina-based. A different, Illumina-based TCR-beta assay was used to sequence expansion assays from other donors in the study.

Library generation was performed with the immunoSEQ multiplex PCR assay. The authors processed their data as follows. During preprocessing, nonproductive sequences were removed, as were CDR3s that did not start with C, did not end with F or W, or were shorter than 7 amino acids. Antigen-specific clonotypes were called with the MANAFEST web app on the basis of expansion relative to the reference and to other culture wells. A clone was considered positive if significant expansion relative to the reference culture was observed in 2 of 3 replicate wells at an FDR below 0.05. For a clone to be considered positive, significant expansion relative to all other tandem wells and an odds ratio above 5 were also required. CDR3 homology was quantified as pairwise Levenshtein distance, calculated with the stringdist R package after three terminal residues were trimmed from each end. TCRdb stores this immuneACCESS table with in-frame sequences only. Part of the clones is absent; in the studies checked, under half of the shortfall reflects unresolved V genes, and no reason is known for the rest. V, J and clone size reflect that table, while D and trimming were determined from the DNA. The sample table holds roughly 20,000 clones, of which approximately 82% were seen once. The ten biggest clones cover approximately 15% of the sample.

What the study reported, not specific to this receptor: Since the crossreactivity analysis centred on spike protein, crossreactivity against other viral proteins was not assessed. Because no donor provided both pre-pandemic and post-infection samples, tracing the source of pre-existing responses was limited. Small numbers of patients and of tested TCRs limited the study. Compared with monoreactive clones, crossreactive clones had significantly weaker SARS-CoV-2-driven expansion, a result consistent with antigenic imprinting. Memory CD4+ clonotypes crossrecognizing SARS-CoV-2 and at least one common cold coronavirus spike were found in 50% to 80% of donors.

As encoded in the germline V gene, CDR1 is SNHLY while CDR2 is FYNNEI. The CDR3, cysteine through phenylalanine, is 16 amino acids long. The entry retains the CDR3 DNA only, 48 bases that are in frame from base 1. V and J are trimmed by 6 bases and 1 base, and the gene matches miss 7 bases of the junction. This TCR came from a human donor in good health. Sequenced: CD4+ T cells from PBMCs, cultured in vitro. This chain is built from TRBV2 and TRBJ2-3; the central 10 bases match TRBD2. Read as DNA, the sequence is TGTGCCAGCAGGGCGGCAGCGGGAGGGGGCACAGATACGCAGTATTTT. Its protein product is CASRAAAGGGTDTQYF. Full variable domain (CDR3 extended with the reference TRBV2 and TRBJ2-3 proteins): EPEVTQTPSHQVTQMGQEVILRCVPISNHLYFYWYRQILGQKVEFLVSFYNNEISEKSEIFDDQFSVERPDGSNFTLKIRSTKLEDSAMYFCASRAAAGGGTDTQYFGPGTRLTVL.